Following are 17 T cell receptor beta chains from one sample sequenced in a study of blood T cell repertoires in COVID-19 (dated by TCRdb to 2018 to 2021). Receptor amplification or capture employed the immunoSEQ multiplex PCR assay. This is the immuneACCESS table as TCRdb keeps it, with only in-frame sequences that have V and J called. A part of the clones is gone; compared with another copy, unresolved V genes explain less than half, and the rest is unexplained. This sample gives fewer than 40,000 clones in total; approximately 86% of them show up just once. The top ten hold roughly 4.5% of the sample. Material for sequencing was peripheral blood. Receptor source: a woman in her seventies with active COVID-19.

This clone was detected a few times. The chain joins TRBV5-8 to TRBJ2-3, with 10 bases matching TRBD2. Per germline, CDR1 SGHTS and CDR2 YDEGEE. CDR3 length equals 17 residues. With 1 base clipped from V and 3 bases from J, the junction kept 8 bases outside the gene matches. CDR3 residues: CASSLNPAGGPTDTQYF. In nucleotides, the CDR3 is TGTGCCAGCAGCTTGAATCCAGCGGGGGGGCCTACAGATACGCAGTATTTT. The full variable domain, completed using reference TRBV5-8 and TRBJ2-3, is EAGVTQSPTHLIKTRGQQATLRCSPISGHTSVYWYQQALGLGLQFLLWYDEGEERNRGNFPPRFSGRQFPNYSSELNVNALELEDSALYLCASSLNPAGGPTDTQYFGPGTRLTVL.

This clone was seen only once. The V gene is TRBV9, the J gene TRBJ2-2; possibly TRBD1 for D (6 bases). The CDR3 is made up of 13 amino acids. Trimming stripped 1 base from V and 6 bases from J, with 7 bases between. The V gene's germline CDR1 is SGDLS and CDR2 YYNGEE. CDR3: CASSVKGAGELFF. CDR3 DNA: TGTGCCAGCAGCGTAAAGGGGGCCGGGGAGCTGTTTTTT.

The rearrangement uses TRBV24-1 and TRBJ2-1; TRBD2 is a possible D gene (6 bases). The CDR3 runs to 15 residues. Germline V lookup: CDR1 KGHDR, CDR2 SFDVKD. Trimming took off 9 bases at V and 8 bases at J, with 22 bases between the two ends. CDR3 loop: CATGHSGRSGDEQFF. The DNA for the CDR3 is TGTGCCACCGGACATAGCGGACGGTCTGGTGATGAGCAGTTCTTC.

The V call is TRBV7-3, the J call TRBJ1-3; 7 nucleotides agree with TRBD1. Trimming removed 6 bases from V and 9 bases from J; junction bases left unmatched: 11. The germline V gene has CDR1 SGHTA and CDR2 FQGTGA. The CDR3 has 14 residues. CDR3 DNA: TGTGCCAGCAGTTCAGGGGGGCATAGTTCCACCATATATTTT. Protein: CASSSGGHSSTIYF.

The CDR3 spells CASSPGTGRSGEQFF. CDR3 nucleotides: TGTGCCAGCTCTCCCGGGACAGGGAGGTCTGGTGAGCAGTTCTTC. The V gene is TRBV18, the J gene TRBJ2-1; 9 bases fit TRBD1. The CDR3 runs to 15 residues. V was pared by 6 bases and J by 9 bases, with 12 bases of the junction left unmatched. Germline CDR1 and CDR2: KGHSH and LQKENI.

The rearrangement links TRBV9 to TRBJ2-3, with D possibly being TRBD2 (5 bases). This CDR3 spans 16 amino acids. Looked up from germline, CDR1 is SGDLS and CDR2 is YYNGEE. The germline V and J ends were trimmed by 3 bases and 2 bases, with 16 bases remaining between them. The CDR3 spells CASSGSVLELTDTQYF. The CDR3 DNA sequence: TGTGCCAGCAGCGGTAGCGTGCTTGAACTCACAGATACGCAGTATTTT.

V is TRBV9 and J is TRBJ2-3; 8 nucleotides agree with TRBD2. The CDR3 sequence is 16 residues long. The V and J ends lost 0 bases and 4 bases, in that order; junction bases with no gene match: 7. Germline-derived CDR1 and CDR2 are SGDLS and YYNGEE. The CDR3 is CASSVAFAGGPDTQYF. The CDR3 DNA sequence: TGTGCCAGCAGCGTAGCTTTTGCGGGGGGCCCAGATACGCAGTATTTT.

This clone was observed a single time. J is TRBJ2-2 and V is TRBV18; D call uncertain. The CDR3 spans 13 residues. V lost 3 bases, J lost 8 bases, and 10 bases lay in between. Germline V gives CDR1 KGHSH, CDR2 LQKENI. The CDR3 coding sequence is TGTGCCAGCTCACCGCCGAGAGGTGGGGAGCTGTTTTTT. Encoded protein: CASSPPRGGELFF.

The rearrangement uses TRBV5-1 and TRBJ1-1, with 9 bases identical to TRBD1. The J segment lost 9 bases and the V segment lost 1 base, leaving 7 bases of the junction unmatched. CDR1 is SGHRS, CDR2 YFSETQ, per germline. This CDR3 is built from 14 residues. CDR3 region: CASSLTNGQGQAFF. CDR3 in DNA: TGCGCCAGCAGCTTGACAAATGGACAGGGGCAAGCTTTCTTT.

DNA of the CDR3: TGCGCCAGCAGCCAGTTCTCAGGGGTTCCTGGCTACACCTTC. This encodes CASSQFSGVPGYTF. The chain employs TRBV4-1 and TRBJ1-2; a possible D gene is TRBD1 (6 bases). This CDR3 spans 14 amino acids. Germline loops: CDR1 MGHRA, CDR2 YSYEKL. The V and J ends lost 3 bases and 7 bases respectively, with 15 bases between them.

The chain uses TRBV9 and TRBJ1-6; the match to TRBD1 covers 7 bases. Germline values: CDR1 SGDLS, CDR2 YYNGEE. The CDR3 runs to 16 residues. V was pared by 0 bases and J by 3 bases, with 3 bases of the junction left unmatched. The CDR3 loop is CASSVGSGGYNSPLHF. Written as DNA, the CDR3 is TGTGCCAGCAGCGTAGGGTCAGGGGGCTATAATTCACCCCTCCACTTT.

The chain links TRBV6-5 to TRBJ2-3; 15 bases line up with TRBD2. The CDR3 length is 15 residues. With 8 bases clipped from V and 11 bases from J, the junction kept 11 bases outside the gene matches. Germline CDR1 reads MNHEY; CDR2 reads SVGAGI. The CDR3 sequence: CASGSGLAGGVGQYF. Here the CDR3 DNA reads TGTGCCAGCGGTTCCGGACTAGCGGGGGGGGTTGGGCAGTATTTT.

J is TRBJ1-2 and V is TRBV9; D remains unclear. Germline-derived CDR1 and CDR2 are SGDLS and YYNGEE. This CDR3 region has 14 residues. Trimming stripped 0 bases from V and 1 base from J, with 7 bases between. The CDR3 loop is CASSVEAVNYGYTF. CDR3 bases: TGTGCCAGCAGCGTAGAGGCGGTTAACTATGGCTACACCTTC.

V and J are TRBV7-8 and TRBJ2-2; TRBD1 matches at 9 bases. This CDR3 region has 18 residues. After removal of 2 bases from V and 4 bases from J, the junction contained 11 bases not matched to a gene. Germline CDR1 and CDR2: SGHVS and FQNEAQ. CDR3 coding DNA: TGTGCCAGCAGCTTAACGGGACAGGGTTCAGGGCGCACCGGGGAGCTGTTTTTT. It codes for CASSLTGQGSGRTGELFF.

The chain couples TRBV2 to TRBJ2-3; 9 positions match TRBD2. Germline assignment: CDR1 SNHLY and CDR2 FYNNEI. V lost 6 bases to trimming and J lost 6 bases; unmatched junction nucleotides: 10. The CDR3 has 15 residues. For the CDR3, the DNA is TGTGCCAGCAGCCTTGAAGCGGGGGGCGGGGATACGCAGTATTTT. It encodes CASSLEAGGGDTQYF.

J is TRBJ2-2 and V is TRBV7-9; D is perhaps TRBD2 (5 bases). This CDR3 comprises 15 residues. Germline CDR1 reads SEHNR; CDR2 reads FQNEAQ (reference sequence). Trimming shortened V by 2 bases and J by 7 bases, and 14 bases separated the two germline ends. Written as DNA, the CDR3 is TGTGCCAGCAGCTTATTCGAGACTACCCTCGGGGAGCTGTTTTTT. Translation: CASSLFETTLGELFF.

The rearrangement joins TRBV27 to TRBJ1-1; TRBD1 matches at 11 bases. Germline assignment: CDR1 MNHEY and CDR2 SMNVEV (reference sequence). The V segment lost 6 bases and the J segment 5 bases; nucleotides outside the gene matches: 2. The CDR3 runs to 13 residues. In DNA, the CDR3 is TGTGCCAGCAGGGGACAGGGGGGGACTGAAGCTTTCTTT. It yields the protein CASRGQGGTEAFF.